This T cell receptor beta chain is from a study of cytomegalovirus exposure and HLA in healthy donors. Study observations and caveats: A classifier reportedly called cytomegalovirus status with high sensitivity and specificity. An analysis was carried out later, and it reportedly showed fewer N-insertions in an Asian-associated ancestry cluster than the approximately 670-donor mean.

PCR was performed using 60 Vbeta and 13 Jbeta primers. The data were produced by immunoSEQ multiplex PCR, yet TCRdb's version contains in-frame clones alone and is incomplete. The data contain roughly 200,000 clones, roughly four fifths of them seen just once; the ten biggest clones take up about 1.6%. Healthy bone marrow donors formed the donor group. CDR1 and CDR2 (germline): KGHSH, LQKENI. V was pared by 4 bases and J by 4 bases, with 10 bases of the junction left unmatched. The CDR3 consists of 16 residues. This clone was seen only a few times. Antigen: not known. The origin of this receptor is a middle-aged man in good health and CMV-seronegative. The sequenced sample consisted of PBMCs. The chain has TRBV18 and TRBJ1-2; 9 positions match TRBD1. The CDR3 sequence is CASSREPDRGVYGYTF. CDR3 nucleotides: TGTGCCAGCTCACGAGAACCCGACAGGGGGGTCTATGGCTACACCTTC. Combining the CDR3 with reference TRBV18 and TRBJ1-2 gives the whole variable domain NAGVMQNPRHLVRRRGQEARLRCSPMKGHSHVYWYRQLPEEGLKFMVYLQKENIIDESGMPKERFSAEFPKEGPSILRIQQVVRGDSAAYFCASSREPDRGVYGYTFGSGTRLTVV.